The 2 T cell receptor beta chains below come from one sample, sequenced in a study of cytomegalovirus exposure and HLA in healthy donors (TCRdb year 2017). The library was built by means of the immunoSEQ multiplex PCR assay. A mixture of 60 forward primers for TCR Vbeta segments and 13 reverse primers for TCR Jbeta segments was used in the multiplex PCR. The clones in this table, taken by TCRdb from immuneACCESS, are in-frame only. Not every clone is retained; where verified, under half of the shortfall comes from an unresolved V gene, and the cause of the rest is unknown. The sample's clone listing holds just over 150,000 clones. The ten largest account for 1.3% of the sample. Sequencing was done on a sample of PBMCs. Receptors originate from a woman aged 55-70 years in good health and CMV-seronegative.

The chain couples TRBV7-2 to TRBJ2-3, with 13 bases matching TRBD2. CDR1 and CDR2 from the germline V gene are SGHTA and FQGNSA. There are 16 residues in the CDR3. The ends lost 5 bases at V and 5 bases at J; junction bases unmatched: 7. For the CDR3, the DNA is TGTGCCAGCAGCCCCCGACTAGCGGGAGGTATAGATACGCAGTATTTT. It encodes CASSPRLAGGIDTQYF.

In nucleotides, the CDR3 is TGTGCCAGCAGCCCGGACACCAACTCTGGAAACACCATATATTTT. Translation: CASSPDTNSGNTIYF. The chain is built from TRBV5-4 and TRBJ1-3; a weak D match, TRBD1 (5 bases). The CDR3 is made up of 15 amino acids. Germline V gene sequence: CDR1 SGHNT, CDR2 YYREEE (reference sequence). V was cut by 4 bases and J by 0 bases, with 11 bases left in between.